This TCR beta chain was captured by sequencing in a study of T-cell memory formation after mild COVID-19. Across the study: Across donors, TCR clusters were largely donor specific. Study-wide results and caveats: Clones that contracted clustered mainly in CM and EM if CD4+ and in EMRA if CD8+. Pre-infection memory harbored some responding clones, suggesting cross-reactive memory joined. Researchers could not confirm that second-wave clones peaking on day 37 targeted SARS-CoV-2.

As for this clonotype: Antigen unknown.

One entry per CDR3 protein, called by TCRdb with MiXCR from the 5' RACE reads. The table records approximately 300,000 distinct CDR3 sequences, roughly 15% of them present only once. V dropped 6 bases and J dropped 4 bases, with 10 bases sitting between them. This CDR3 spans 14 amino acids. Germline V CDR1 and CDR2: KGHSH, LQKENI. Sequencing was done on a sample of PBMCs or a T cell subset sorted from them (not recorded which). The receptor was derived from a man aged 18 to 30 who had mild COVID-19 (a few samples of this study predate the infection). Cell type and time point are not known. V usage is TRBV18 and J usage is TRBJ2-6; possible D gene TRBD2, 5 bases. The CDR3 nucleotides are TGTGCCAGCTCTGACACGGGGGGGGCCAACGTCCTGACTTTC. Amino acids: CASSDTGGANVLTF.